This TCR beta chain came from a study of STAT5B mutations in CD4+ large granular lymphocyte leukemia. Study-wide points: 8/27 top patient clones versus 2/35 control clones were TRBV06-family. CD4-sorted patient repertoires seemed more clonal than healthy CD4+ repertoires. Approximately 25% of private leukemic clonotypes occurred rarely in other patients' non-leukemic repertoires.

This clone was seen only a few times. What it binds is not known. CDR1 and CDR2 from the germline V gene are SGHVS and FNYEAQ. This CDR3 comprises 15 residues. J gave up 1 base and V 5 bases, and 3 bases lay outside the gene matches. Method: immunoSEQ multiplex PCR; TCRdb's copy keeps in-frame clones and lacks some. There are fewer than 40,000 clones in the sample; roughly 77% occur only once, and 0.4% to 0.45% lies in the top ten. The receptor comes from a human donor in good health. The chain carries TRBV7-6 and TRBJ1-1; TRBD1 matches 11 bases. The sample taken for sequencing was CD4+ T cells from blood buffy coats. The CDR3 reads CASSKGQGANTEAFF. The CDR3 DNA follows: TGTGCCAGCAGCAAAGGACAGGGGGCGAACACTGAAGCTTTCTTT.